This T cell receptor (beta chain) originates from a study of T-cell reconstitution after alpha-beta-depleted transplantation in children. A library of TCRbeta sequences, prepared with unique molecular identifiers, was generated. TCRdb called the PCR reads again in MiXCR, with one record for every CDR3 protein. Among 120,000 to 150,000 distinct CDR3 sequences, roughly 9% were seen once, and the ten largest hold 15% to 20%. This clonotype occurred many times. Antigen: not known. Germline V gene sequence: CDR1 SGHRS, CDR2 YFSETQ. The germline V and J ends were trimmed by 10 bases and 6 bases, with 19 bases remaining between them. This CDR3 region has 14 residues. Findings and caveats of the study: At the one-year point after transplant, T-cell counts and TCRbeta diversity were found to come mostly from T cells that had been newly produced. Several patients had high TCRbeta diversity at day 60; it came from surviving recipient T cells and thymic progenitors.

V gene TRBV5-1 combines with J gene TRBJ1-4, with D possibly being TRBD1 (5 bases). This receptor was taken from a female patient between 2 and 15 years old who had a stem cell transplant for congenital amegakaryocytic thrombocytopenia, so the T cells may come from the graft donor. The sequencing here drew on PBMCs, mostly from graft donor cells, taken 180 days after TCRalphabeta/CD19-depleted stem cell transplant. CDR3 DNA sequence: TGCGCCTCAAGGTTGGGGGTCCACGATGAAAAACTGTTTTTT. It is translated as CASRLGVHDEKLFF. Based on the CDR3 plus reference TRBV5-1 and TRBJ1-4, the full variable domain is KAGVTQTPRYLIKTRGQQVTLSCSPISGHRSVSWYQQTPGQGLQFLFEYFSETQRNKGNFPGRFSGRQFSNSRSEMNVSTLELGDSALYLCASRLGVHDEKLFFGSGTQLSVL.